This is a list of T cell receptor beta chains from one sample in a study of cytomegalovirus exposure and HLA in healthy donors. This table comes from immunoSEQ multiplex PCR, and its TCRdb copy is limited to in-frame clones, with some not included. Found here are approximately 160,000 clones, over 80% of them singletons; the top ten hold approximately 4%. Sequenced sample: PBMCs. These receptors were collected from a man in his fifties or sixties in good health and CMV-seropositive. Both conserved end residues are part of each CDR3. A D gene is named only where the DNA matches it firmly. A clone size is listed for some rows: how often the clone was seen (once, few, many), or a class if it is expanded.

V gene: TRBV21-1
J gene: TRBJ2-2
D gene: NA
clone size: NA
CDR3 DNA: TGTGCCAGCAGCAATTTAGGGGGGGGATACGCGAACACCGGGGAGCTGTTTTTT
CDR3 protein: CASSNLGGGYANTGELFF

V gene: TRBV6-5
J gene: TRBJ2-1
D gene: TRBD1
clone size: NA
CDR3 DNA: TGTGCCAGCAGGGACAGGGGATTTGTGGGGAATGAGCAGTTCTTC
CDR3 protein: CASRDRGFVGNEQFF

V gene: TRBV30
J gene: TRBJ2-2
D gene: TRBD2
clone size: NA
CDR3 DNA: TGTGCCTGGAGTGTAGAGGAACTAGCGGGGAACACCGGGGAGCTGTTTTTT
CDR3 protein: CAWSVEELAGNTGELFF

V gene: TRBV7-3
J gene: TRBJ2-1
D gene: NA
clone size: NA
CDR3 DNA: TGTGCCAGCAGCTTACAGGGGGGTGTCTACAATGAGCAGTTCTTC
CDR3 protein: CASSLQGGVYNEQFF

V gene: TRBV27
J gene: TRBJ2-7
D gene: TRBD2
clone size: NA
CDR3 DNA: TGTGCCAGCAGTTTATCGCCGGGGGGAGGGCAGTACTTC
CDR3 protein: CASSLSPGGGQYF

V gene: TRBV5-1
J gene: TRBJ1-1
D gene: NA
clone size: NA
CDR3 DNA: TGCGCCAGCAGCGTTCAACAGAACACTGAAGCTTTCTTT
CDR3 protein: CASSVQQNTEAFF

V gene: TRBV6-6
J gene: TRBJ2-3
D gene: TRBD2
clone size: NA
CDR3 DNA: TGTGCCAGCAAGGCGGGAGATACAGATACGCAGTATTTT
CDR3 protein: CASKAGDTDTQYF

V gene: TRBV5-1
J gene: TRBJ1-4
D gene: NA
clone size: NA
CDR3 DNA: TGCGCCAGCAGACTTCGTACGGGAATGGGAGAAAAACTGTTTTTT
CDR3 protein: CASRLRTGMGEKLFF

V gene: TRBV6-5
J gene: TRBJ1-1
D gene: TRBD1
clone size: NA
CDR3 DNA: TGTGCCAGCAGACCTGGGACAGGGGGCAGAGCTTTCTTT
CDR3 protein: CASRPGTGGRAFF

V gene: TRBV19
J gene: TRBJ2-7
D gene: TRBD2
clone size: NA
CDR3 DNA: TGTGCCAGTAGGAGCGGGATGGGGGAGCAGTACTTC
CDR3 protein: CASRSGMGEQYF

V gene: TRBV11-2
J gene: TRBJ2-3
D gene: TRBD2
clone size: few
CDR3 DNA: TGTGCCAGCAGCCCATATACAAATAGGGACTATACAGATACGCAGTATTTT
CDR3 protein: CASSPYTNRDYTDTQYF

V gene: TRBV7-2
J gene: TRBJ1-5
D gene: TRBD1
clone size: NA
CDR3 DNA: TGTGCCAGCAGCAAAGGGGGGACAGGGGGTGGTCCCCAGCATTTT
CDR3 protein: CASSKGGTGGGPQHF

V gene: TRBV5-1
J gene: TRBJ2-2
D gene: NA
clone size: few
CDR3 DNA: TGCGCCAGCAGCTTGGAGCTGAACACCGGGGAGCTGTTTTTT
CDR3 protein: CASSLELNTGELFF

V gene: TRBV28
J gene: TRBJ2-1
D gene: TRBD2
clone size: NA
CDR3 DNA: TGTGCGCTAGCGGGGAACAATGAGCAGTTCTTC
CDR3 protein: CALAGNNEQFF

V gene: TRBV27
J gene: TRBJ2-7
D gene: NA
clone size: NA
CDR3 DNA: TGTGCCAGCAGTTGGAGGGGAAAATCCTACGAGCAGTACTTC
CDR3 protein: CASSWRGKSYEQYF

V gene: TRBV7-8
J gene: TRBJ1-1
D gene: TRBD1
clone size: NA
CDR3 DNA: TGTGCCAGCAGCACGCCACAGGGGACGGACACTGAAGCTTTCTTT
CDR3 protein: CASSTPQGTDTEAFF

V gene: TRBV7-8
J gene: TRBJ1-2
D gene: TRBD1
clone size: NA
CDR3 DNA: TGTGCCAGCAGCCCCTACCAGGGGGAGAGAAACTATGGCTACACCTTC
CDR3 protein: CASSPYQGERNYGYTF

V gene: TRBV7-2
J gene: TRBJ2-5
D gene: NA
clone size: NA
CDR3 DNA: TGTGCCAGCAGCCCCATTGAGACCCAGTACTTC
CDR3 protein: CASSPIETQYF

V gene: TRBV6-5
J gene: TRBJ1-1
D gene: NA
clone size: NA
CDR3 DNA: TGTGCCAGCAGTGAAGCTCGGGGGACTGAAGCTTTCTTT
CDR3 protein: CASSEARGTEAFF

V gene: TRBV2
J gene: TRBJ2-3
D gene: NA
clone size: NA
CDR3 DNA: TGTGCCAGCAGTGTTGAGGGACATTTCACAGATACGCAGTATTTT
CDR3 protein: CASSVEGHFTDTQYF

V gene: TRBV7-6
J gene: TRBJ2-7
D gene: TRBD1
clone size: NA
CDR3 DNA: TGTGCCAGCAGCTTAGAAGGGACAGCTGCCTACGAGCAGTACTTC
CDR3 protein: CASSLEGTAAYEQYF

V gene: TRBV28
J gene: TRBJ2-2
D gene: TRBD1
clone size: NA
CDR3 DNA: TGTGCCAGCACCCTAGGACAGGTGAACACCGGGGAGCTGTTTTTT
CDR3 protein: CASTLGQVNTGELFF

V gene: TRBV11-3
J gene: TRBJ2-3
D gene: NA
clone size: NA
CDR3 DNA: TGTGCCAGCAGCTTAGATATTCGGGGAGAAGACACAGATACGCAGTATTTT
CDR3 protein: CASSLDIRGEDTDTQYF